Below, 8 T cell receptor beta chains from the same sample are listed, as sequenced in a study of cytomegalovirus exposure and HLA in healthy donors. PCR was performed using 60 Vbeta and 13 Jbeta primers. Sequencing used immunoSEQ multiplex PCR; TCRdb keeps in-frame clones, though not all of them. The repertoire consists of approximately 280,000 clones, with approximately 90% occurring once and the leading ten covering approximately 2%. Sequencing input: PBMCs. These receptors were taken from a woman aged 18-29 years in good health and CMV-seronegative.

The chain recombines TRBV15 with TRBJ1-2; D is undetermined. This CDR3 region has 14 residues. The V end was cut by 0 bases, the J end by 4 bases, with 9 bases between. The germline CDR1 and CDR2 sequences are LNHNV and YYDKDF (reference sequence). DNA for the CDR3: TGTGCCACCAGCAGAGATCGGTTAGTCTATGGCTACACCTTC. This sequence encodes CATSRDRLVYGYTF.

The CDR3 nucleotides are TGCAGCGTTGATTGGGACAGGGAGGCAGATACGCAGTATTTT. As protein: CSVDWDREADTQYF. This chain connects TRBV29-1 to TRBJ2-3; 9 nucleotides agree with TRBD1. With 3 bases clipped from V and 4 bases from J, the junction kept 5 bases outside the gene matches. Germline CDR1 SQVTM, CDR2 ANQGSEA. The CDR3 sequence is 14 residues long.

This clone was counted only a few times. CDR3 DNA: TGTGCCAGCAGCTTGGAGGGTATTGGGGCGGGGGAGCAGTACTTC. Protein product: CASSLEGIGAGEQYF. The chain links TRBV5-4 to TRBJ2-7; tentative D call: TRBD2 (6 bases). The germline CDR1 and CDR2 sequences are SGHNT and YYREEE (reference sequence). V shed 0 bases and J shed 7 bases, with 17 bases lying between them. This CDR3 spans 15 amino acids.

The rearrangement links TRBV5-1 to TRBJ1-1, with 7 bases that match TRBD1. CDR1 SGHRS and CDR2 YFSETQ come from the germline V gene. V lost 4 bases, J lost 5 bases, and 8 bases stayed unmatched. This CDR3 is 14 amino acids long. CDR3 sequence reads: CASSTPGQRTEAFF. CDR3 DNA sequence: TGCGCCAGCAGCACACCGGGACAGCGTACTGAAGCTTTCTTT.

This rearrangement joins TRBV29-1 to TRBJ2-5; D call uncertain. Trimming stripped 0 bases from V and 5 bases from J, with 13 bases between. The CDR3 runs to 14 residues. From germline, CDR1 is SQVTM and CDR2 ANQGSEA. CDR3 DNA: TGCAGCGTTGAAGATGGCGAGATGAGGGAGACCCAGTACTTC. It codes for CSVEDGEMRETQYF. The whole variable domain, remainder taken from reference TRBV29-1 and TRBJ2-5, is SAVISQKPSRDICQRGTSLTIQCQVDSQVTMMFWYRQQPGQSLTLIATANQGSEATYESGFVIDKFPISRPNLTFSTLTVSNMSPEDSSIYLCSVEDGEMRETQYFGPGTRLLVL.

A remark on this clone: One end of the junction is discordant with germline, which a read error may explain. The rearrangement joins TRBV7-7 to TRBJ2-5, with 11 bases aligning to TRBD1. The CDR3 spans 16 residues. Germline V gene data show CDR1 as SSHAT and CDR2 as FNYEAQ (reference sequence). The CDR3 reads CASSPGTGGWGETQYF. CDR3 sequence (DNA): TGTGCTAGCAGCCCCGGGACAGGGGGTTGGGGAGAGACCCAGTACTTC.

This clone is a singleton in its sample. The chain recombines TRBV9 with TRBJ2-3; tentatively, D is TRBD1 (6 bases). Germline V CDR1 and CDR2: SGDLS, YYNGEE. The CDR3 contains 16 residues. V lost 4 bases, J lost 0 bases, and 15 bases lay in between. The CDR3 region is CASSRQTGHSTDTQYF. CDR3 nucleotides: TGTGCCAGCAGCAGACAGACAGGACATAGCACAGATACGCAGTATTTT. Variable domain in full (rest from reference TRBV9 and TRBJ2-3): DSGVTQTPKHLITATGQRVTLRCSPRSGDLSVYWYQQSLDQGLQFLIQYYNGEERAKGNILERFSAQQFPDLHSELNLSSLELGDSALYFCASSRQTGHSTDTQYFGPGTRLTVL.

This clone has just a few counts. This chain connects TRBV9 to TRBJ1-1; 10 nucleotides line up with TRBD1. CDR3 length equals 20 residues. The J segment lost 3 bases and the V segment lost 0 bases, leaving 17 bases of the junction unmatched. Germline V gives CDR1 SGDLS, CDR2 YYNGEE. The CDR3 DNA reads TGTGCCAGCAGCGTAGGACAGGGGGCGTCTTGGATTGGGTTGGACACTGAAGCTTTCTTT. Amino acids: CASSVGQGASWIGLDTEAFF.